This T cell receptor (beta chain) was sequenced during a study of cytotoxic CD8 clonotypes in ibrutinib-treated CLL. The V end was cut by 9 bases, the J end by 4 bases, with 12 bases between. The germline CDR1 and CDR2 sequences are MNHNS and SASEGT. The CDR3 sequence is 12 residues long. Here immunoSEQ multiplex PCR was the method, and the copy in TCRdb shows in-frame clones only, minus some. The sample holds 190,000 or so clones, over 55% seen once. The starting material was PBMCs, obtained after 24 months of ibrutinib treatment. The chain is built from TRBV6-1 and TRBJ2-5; D may be TRBD1 (6 bases). The source of this sequence is a human donor with chronic lymphocytic leukemia. Here the CDR3 DNA reads TGTGCCAGATTCCGGGACACAGAGACCCAGTACTTC. Translating gives CARFRDTETQYF.